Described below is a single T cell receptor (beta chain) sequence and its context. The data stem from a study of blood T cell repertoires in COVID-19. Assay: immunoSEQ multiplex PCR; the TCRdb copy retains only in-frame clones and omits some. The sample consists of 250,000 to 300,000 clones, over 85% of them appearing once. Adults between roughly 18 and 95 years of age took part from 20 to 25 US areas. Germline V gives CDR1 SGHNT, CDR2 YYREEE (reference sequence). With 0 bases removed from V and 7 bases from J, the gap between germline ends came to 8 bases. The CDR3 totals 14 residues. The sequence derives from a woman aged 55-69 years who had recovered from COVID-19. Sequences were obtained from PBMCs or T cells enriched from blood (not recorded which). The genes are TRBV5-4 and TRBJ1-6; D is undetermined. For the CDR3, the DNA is TGTGCCAGCAGCTTGGATGCAGTAAATTCACCCCTCCACTTT. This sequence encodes CASSLDAVNSPLHF.